The T cell receptor beta chain described here comes from a study of T cell clonotyping in hematopoietic cell transplantation. The wider study: Cytoreduction preceded collection of pretransplant recipient samples.

Whole-study results and caveats: Pathologically expanded recipient clonotypes increased progressively from day 30 to day 180 as diversity fell.

Data came from immunoSEQ multiplex PCR; TCRdb stores just in-frame clones and leaves some out. The table records about 10,000 clones, roughly 91% of them present only once. Specified time point: recipient sample about 28 days before transplant, after cytoreduction. As to this clone: The antigen remains unidentified.

The receptor's source is a woman aged 45-60 years with chronic myeloid leukemia. Some clones in this sample may be carry-over from other donors' samples. The starting material was peripheral blood mononuclear cells, obtained before stem cell transplant.

The DNA of the CDR3 is TGTGCCAGCAGCTTAGCGGGGGGATCCTACGAGCAGTACTTC. Encoded protein: CASSLAGGSYEQYF. J is TRBJ2-7 and V is TRBV7-8, with D possibly matching TRBD2 (6 bases). The germline gives CDR1 SGHVS, CDR2 FQNEAQ. Trimming pared 0 bases from V and 1 base from J, leaving 7 bases between. This CDR3 comprises 14 residues.